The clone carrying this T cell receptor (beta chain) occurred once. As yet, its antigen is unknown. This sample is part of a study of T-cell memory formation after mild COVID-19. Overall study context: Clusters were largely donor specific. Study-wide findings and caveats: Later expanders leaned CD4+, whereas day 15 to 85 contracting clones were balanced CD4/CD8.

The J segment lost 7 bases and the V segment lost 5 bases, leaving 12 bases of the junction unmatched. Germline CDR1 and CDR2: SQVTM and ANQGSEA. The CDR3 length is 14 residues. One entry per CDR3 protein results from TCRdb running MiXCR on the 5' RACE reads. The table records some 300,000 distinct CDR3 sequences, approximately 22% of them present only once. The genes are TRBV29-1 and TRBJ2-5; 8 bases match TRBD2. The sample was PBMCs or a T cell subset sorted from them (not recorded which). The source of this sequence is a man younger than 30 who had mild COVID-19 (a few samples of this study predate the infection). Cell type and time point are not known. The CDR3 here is CSVSPREGCGTQYF. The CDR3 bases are TGCAGCGTTTCCCCCCGGGAGGGATGTGGGACCCAGTACTTC.